A single sample is the source of the 14 T cell receptor beta chains below, sequenced in a study of T cells in Graves' hyperthyroidism and ophthalmopathy. RNA transcripts provided the source from which TCR beta CDR3 regions were amplified. With the HTBI primer set, the TCR CDR3 went through a first round of RT-PCR. TCRdb independently ran MiXCR on the multiplex PCR reads; one entry per CDR3 protein. Of about 410,000 distinct CDR3 sequences in the sample, about 15% are singletons; the top ten hold less than 15%. The sequenced sample was blood. These receptors were obtained from a young man with Graves' ophthalmopathy.

This rearrangement joins TRBV12-3 or TRBV12-4 to TRBJ1-4; perhaps TRBD1 as D (5 bases). The CDR3 totals 14 residues. The germline V and J ends were trimmed by 3 bases and 4 bases, with 9 bases remaining between them. The CDR3 DNA reads TGTGCCAGCAGTTTCAGGGAGAATAATGAAAAACTGTTTTTT. This encodes CASSFRENNEKLFF.

The sample holds many counts of this clonotype. The CDR3 DNA sequence: TGTGCCAGCAGTGACCCGTCAGGGGATGGTGGCTACACCTTC. Translating it yields CASSDPSGDGGYTF. The chain uses TRBV6-1 and TRBJ1-2; D may be TRBD1 (6 bases). V was pared by 3 bases and J by 7 bases, with 15 bases between. The CDR3 sequence is 14 residues long. The germline CDR1 and CDR2 sequences are MNHNS and SASEGT.

In this sample, this clonotype turned up a few times. The J gene is TRBJ2-1, the V gene TRBV9; 15 bases map to TRBD2. The CDR3 extends over 14 amino acids. Per the germline V gene, CDR1 is SGDLS and CDR2 is YYNGEE. With V trimmed by 3 bases and J by 10 bases, 2 bases remained unmatched. The CDR3 nucleotides read TGTGCCAGCAGCGGAGGGACTAGCGGGGGGGAGCAGTTCTTC. This encodes CASSGGTSGGEQFF.

The J gene is TRBJ2-1, the V gene TRBV10-1; D uncertain. CDR1 and CDR2 (germline): WNHNN, SYGVQD (reference sequence). This CDR3 comprises 12 residues. Deletions cut 2 bases from V and 5 bases from J, with 4 bases between. The CDR3 coding sequence is TGCGCCAGCAGTGAGGATAACAATGAGCAGTTCTTC. Residues: CASSEDNNEQFF.

The genes are TRBV7-9 and TRBJ2-3; no clear D. This CDR3 contains 15 residues. Trimming took 1 base from V and 0 from J, leaving 8 bases between them. Germline V gene sequence: CDR1 SEHNR, CDR2 FQNEAQ (reference sequence). The CDR3 bases are TGTGCCAGCAGCTTAGACGGGTATAGCACAGATACGCAGTATTTT. Its protein product is CASSLDGYSTDTQYF.

This clonotype occurred a few times. The gene calls are TRBV7-6 and TRBJ2-1, with no clear D. The CDR3 is 13 residues long. V dropped 2 bases and J dropped 10 bases, with 12 bases sitting between them. Germline CDR1 reads SGHVS; CDR2 reads FNYEAQ. The CDR3 sequence: CASSLPPSWEQFF. The CDR3 DNA sequence: TGTGCCAGCAGCTTACCGCCGTCGTGGGAGCAGTTCTTC.

This clonotype was picked up a small number of times. The CDR3 nucleotides are TGTGCCATCAGCTCGGGACTAGCCCTCGCCGGGGAGCTGTTTTTT. It yields the protein CAISSGLALAGELFF. This chain joins TRBV10-3 and TRBJ2-2; TRBD2 aligns across 9 bases. The J segment lost 6 bases and the V segment lost 6 bases, leaving 8 bases of the junction unmatched. Germline V lookup: CDR1 ENHRY, CDR2 SYGVKD. The CDR3 spans 15 residues.

This clonotype came up many times. The rearrangement joins TRBV20-1 to TRBJ1-4; 7 bases are shared with TRBD1. V was pared by 0 bases and J by 7 bases, with 14 bases of the junction left unmatched. Germline CDR1 reads DFQATT; CDR2 reads SNEGSKA (reference sequence). This CDR3 spans 17 amino acids. Here the CDR3 reads CSAREWAGGYSSEKLFF. The CDR3 DNA follows: TGCAGTGCTAGAGAATGGGCAGGGGGGTACTCTAGTGAAAAACTGTTTTTT.

This clonotype was picked up many times. This chain connects TRBV29-1 to TRBJ2-1, with 11 positions matching TRBD1. The germline gives CDR1 SQVTM, CDR2 ANQGSEA. The V and J ends lost 7 bases and 1 base, in that order; junction bases with no gene match: 9. The CDR3 has 16 amino acids. CDR3: CSGRDRGFGSYNEQFF. In DNA form, the CDR3 reads TGCAGCGGCCGGGACAGGGGGTTTGGGTCCTACAATGAGCAGTTCTTC.

Many counts were recorded for this clonotype. The chain combines TRBV29-1 with TRBJ2-1, with 12 nucleotides matching TRBD2. The V gene end was trimmed by 4 bases and the J gene end by 8 bases; junction bases not matched to a gene: 3. CDR1 and CDR2 (germline): SQVTM, ANQGSEA. This CDR3 spans 13 amino acids. CDR3 region: CSVASGGAYEQFF. The DNA of the CDR3 is TGCAGCGTTGCTAGCGGGGGGGCCTATGAGCAGTTCTTC.

This clonotype was seen many times. The V call is TRBV13, the J call TRBJ2-1; D ambiguous. V shed 1 base and J shed 5 bases, with 15 bases lying between them. The CDR3 consists of 16 residues. Germline V gene lookup returns CDR1 PRHDT and CDR2 FYEKMQ (reference sequence). In nucleotides, the CDR3 is TGTGCCAGCAGCTTAGTAGGGCTAGTCTGGAACAATGAGCAGTTCTTC. This gives the protein CASSLVGLVWNNEQFF.

This chain joins TRBV24-1 and TRBJ1-1; 9 bases are shared with TRBD1. Per the germline V gene, CDR1 is KGHDR and CDR2 is SFDVKD. The CDR3 is 13 residues long. The V gene end was trimmed by 9 bases and the J gene end by 5 bases; junction bases not matched to a gene: 6. The CDR3 spells CATRQQGATEAFF. CDR3 DNA sequence: TGTGCCACCCGGCAACAGGGGGCAACTGAAGCTTTCTTT.

This clonotype was seen repeatedly, ten times or more. This chain joins TRBV2 and TRBJ2-7; possibly TRBD1 for D (6 bases). The CDR3 runs 14 residues. Between the trimmed V and J ends, which lost 7 bases and 3 bases, there was a span of 16 bases. Germline V lookup: CDR1 SNHLY, CDR2 FYNNEI. The CDR3 nucleotides are TGTGCCAGCAAGGGACAAGGGACCTTCTACGAGCAGTACTTC. It is translated as CASKGQGTFYEQYF.

This clonotype has only a few counts. The chain recombines TRBV28 with TRBJ2-2; D unresolved. Germline CDR1 reads MDHEN; CDR2 reads SYDVKM. This CDR3 contains 13 residues. V lost 1 base to trimming and J lost 3 bases, with 3 bases between them. The CDR3 DNA is TGTGCCAGCAGTTTATCTTACACCGGGGAGCTGTTTTTT. Translation gives CASSLSYTGELFF.